This T cell receptor (beta chain) was recovered during a study of T-cell reconstitution after alpha-beta-depleted transplantation in children. Study observations and caveats: T-cell counts and diversity at one year post-transplant came mainly from newly produced T cells.

This clonotype was picked up many times. Its antigen is undetermined. CDR3 length: 14 amino acids. V was pared by 3 bases and J by 2 bases, with 11 bases between. The germline V gene encodes CDR1 SGHRS and CDR2 YFSETQ. Preparing the TCRbeta library involved the use of unique molecular identifiers. From the PCR reads, TCRdb called clonotypes with MiXCR, one entry per CDR3 protein. Of about 300,000 distinct CDR3 sequences in the sample, over 7.5% were seen once. This chain uses TRBV5-1 with TRBJ1-1, with D uncertain. The receptor was isolated from a female patient aged 2 to 10 who had a stem cell transplant for Fanconi anemia, so the T cells may come from the graft donor. Sequencing used peripheral blood, obtained 360 days after TCRalphabeta/CD19-depleted stem cell transplant. CDR3 in amino acids: CASSSLGDNTEAFF. Here the CDR3 DNA reads TGCGCCAGCAGCTCTTTGGGCGACAACACTGAAGCTTTCTTT.